The clone carrying this T cell receptor (beta chain) was observed a single time. The sample is drawn from a study of T cell responses to AZD1222 COVID-19 vaccine. Germline CDR1 SEHNR, CDR2 FQNEAQ (reference sequence). The ends were cut back, 2 bases at V and 4 bases at J, with 12 bases in the middle. The CDR3 has 15 residues. TCRdb's copy holds only in-frame clones and misses some; the assay was immunoSEQ multiplex PCR. The repertoire holds fewer than 100,000 clones, with 70% to 90% as singletons. The TCR comes from an adult in good health. The specimen was peripheral blood, collected on day 0 of AZD1222 vaccination. The J gene is TRBJ1-3, the V gene TRBV7-9; unclear D gene. CDR3 sequence (DNA): TGTGCCAGCAGCTTACGGGTGGCAGCCGGAAACACCATATATTTT. Its protein is CASSLRVAAGNTIYF.